This T cell receptor (beta chain) derives from a study of shared clonotypes between healthy human individuals. Whole-study findings and limits: Clonotypes which were not shared had lower generation probabilities than clonotypes that all four donors shared. It was only blood that was sampled, and tissue repertoires likely differ.

Germline lookup yields CDR1 LNHDA and CDR2 SQIVND (reference sequence). Trimming took 4 bases from V and 9 from J; bases not matched to a gene: 5. The CDR3 spans 14 residues. CD8 cells regarded as naive lacked CD45RO, were positively chosen for CCR7, and omitted terminally differentiated effector memory CD45RA+ cells. As for this clone: The antigen remains unidentified.

Investigators spread the genomic DNA of each subset evenly over several immunoSEQ plates. Per sorted-subset replicate PCR, input was about 180 ng DNA, representing tens of thousands of T cell genomes. Data came from immunoSEQ multiplex PCR; TCRdb stores just in-frame clones and leaves some out. This sample has roughly 1,800,000 clones, with about 95% found just once. Sequenced sample: naive CD8+ T cells sorted from blood. This clonotype was obtained from a man aged 18 to 30 in good health. The chain joins TRBV19 to TRBJ2-1; 11 nucleotides align to TRBD2. The CDR3 protein is CASSKIAGGPEQFF. The CDR3 DNA is TGTGCCAGTAGTAAGATAGCGGGGGGGCCTGAGCAGTTCTTC.